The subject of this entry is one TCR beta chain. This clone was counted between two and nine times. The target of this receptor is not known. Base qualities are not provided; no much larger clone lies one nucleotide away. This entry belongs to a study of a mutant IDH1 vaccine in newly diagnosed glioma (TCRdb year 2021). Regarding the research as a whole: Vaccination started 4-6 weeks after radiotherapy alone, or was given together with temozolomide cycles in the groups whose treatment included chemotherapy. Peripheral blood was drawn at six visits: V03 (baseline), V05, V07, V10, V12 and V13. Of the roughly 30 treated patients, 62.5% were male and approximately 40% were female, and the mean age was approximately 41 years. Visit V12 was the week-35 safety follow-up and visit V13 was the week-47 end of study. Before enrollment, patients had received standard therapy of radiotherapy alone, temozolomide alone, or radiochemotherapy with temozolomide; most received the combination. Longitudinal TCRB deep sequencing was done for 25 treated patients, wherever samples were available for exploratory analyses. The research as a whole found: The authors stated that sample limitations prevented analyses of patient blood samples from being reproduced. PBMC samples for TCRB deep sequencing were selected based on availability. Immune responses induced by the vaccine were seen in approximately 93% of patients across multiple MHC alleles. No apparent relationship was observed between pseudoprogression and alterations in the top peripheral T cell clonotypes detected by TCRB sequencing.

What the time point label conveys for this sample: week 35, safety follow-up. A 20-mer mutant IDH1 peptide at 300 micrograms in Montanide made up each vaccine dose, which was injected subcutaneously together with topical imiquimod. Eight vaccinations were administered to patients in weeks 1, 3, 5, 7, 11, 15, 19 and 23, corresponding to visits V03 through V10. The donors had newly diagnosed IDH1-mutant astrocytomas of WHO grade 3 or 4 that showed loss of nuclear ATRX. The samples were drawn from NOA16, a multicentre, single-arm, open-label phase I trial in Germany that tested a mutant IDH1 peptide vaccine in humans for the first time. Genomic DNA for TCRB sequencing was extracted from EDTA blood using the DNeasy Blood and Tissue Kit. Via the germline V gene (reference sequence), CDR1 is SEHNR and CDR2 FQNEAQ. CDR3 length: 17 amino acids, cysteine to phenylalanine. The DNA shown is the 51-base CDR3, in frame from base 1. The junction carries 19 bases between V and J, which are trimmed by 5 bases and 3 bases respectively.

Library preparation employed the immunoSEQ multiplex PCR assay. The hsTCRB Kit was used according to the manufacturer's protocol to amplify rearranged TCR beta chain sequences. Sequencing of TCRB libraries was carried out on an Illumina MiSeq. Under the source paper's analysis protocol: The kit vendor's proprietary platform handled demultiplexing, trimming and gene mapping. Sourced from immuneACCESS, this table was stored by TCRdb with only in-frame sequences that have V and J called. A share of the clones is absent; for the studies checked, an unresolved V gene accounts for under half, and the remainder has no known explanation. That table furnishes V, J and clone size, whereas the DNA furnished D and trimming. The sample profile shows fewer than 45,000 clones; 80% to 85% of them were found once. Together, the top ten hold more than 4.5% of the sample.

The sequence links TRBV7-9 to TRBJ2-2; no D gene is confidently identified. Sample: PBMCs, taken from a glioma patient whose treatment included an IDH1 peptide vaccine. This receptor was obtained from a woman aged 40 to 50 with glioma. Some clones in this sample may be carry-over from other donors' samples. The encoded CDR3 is CASSHPPRDRYTGELFF. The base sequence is TGTGCCAGCAGCCACCCCCCTAGGGATAGGTACACCGGGGAGCTGTTTTTT.